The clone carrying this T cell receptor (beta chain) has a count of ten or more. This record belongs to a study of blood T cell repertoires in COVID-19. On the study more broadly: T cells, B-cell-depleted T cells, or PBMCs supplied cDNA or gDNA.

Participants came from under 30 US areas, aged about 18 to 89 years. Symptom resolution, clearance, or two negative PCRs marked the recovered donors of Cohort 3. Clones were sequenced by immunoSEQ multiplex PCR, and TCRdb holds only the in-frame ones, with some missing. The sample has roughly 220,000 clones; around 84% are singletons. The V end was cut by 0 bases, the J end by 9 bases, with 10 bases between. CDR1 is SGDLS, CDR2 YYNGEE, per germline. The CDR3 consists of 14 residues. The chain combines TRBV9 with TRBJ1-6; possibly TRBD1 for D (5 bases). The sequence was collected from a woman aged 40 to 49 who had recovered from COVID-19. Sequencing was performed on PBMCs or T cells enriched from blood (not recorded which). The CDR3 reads CASSVAQGGSPLHF. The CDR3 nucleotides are TGTGCCAGCAGCGTAGCGCAGGGCGGTTCACCCCTCCACTTT.